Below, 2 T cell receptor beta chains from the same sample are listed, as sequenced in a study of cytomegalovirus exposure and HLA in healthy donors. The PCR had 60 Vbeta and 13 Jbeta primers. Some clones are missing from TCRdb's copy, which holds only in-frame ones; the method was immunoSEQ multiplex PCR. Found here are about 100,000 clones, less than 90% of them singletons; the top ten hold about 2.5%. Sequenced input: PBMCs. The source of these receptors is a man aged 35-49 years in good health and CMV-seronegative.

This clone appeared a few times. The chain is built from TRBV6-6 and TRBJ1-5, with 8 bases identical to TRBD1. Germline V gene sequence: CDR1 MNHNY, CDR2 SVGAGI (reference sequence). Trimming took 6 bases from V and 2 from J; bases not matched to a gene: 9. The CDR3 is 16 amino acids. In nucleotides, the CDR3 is TGTGCCAGCAGCTCGCTTCAGGGGGCTGGCAATCAGCCCCAGCATTTT. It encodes CASSSLQGAGNQPQHF.

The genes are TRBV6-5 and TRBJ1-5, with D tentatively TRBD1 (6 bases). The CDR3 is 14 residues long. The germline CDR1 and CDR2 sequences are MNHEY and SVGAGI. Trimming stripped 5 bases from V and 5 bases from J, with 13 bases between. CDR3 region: CASSRDKADQPQHF. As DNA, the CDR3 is TGTGCCAGCAGTAGGGACAAGGCAGATCAGCCCCAGCATTTT.